The next 8 T cell receptor beta chains were all read from a single sample in a study of T cell responses to AZD1222 COVID-19 vaccine. Produced via immunoSEQ multiplex PCR; TCRdb's table is partial and in-frame only. This sample has about 140,000 clones; roughly nine tenths occur once, and the top ten carry around 7.6%. The source was peripheral blood, collected 28 days after the second dose of the MenACWY control vaccine. The source is an adult who received the MenACWY meningococcal vaccine as a control.

This chain joins TRBV11-1 and TRBJ1-2; D is undetermined. V lost 5 bases and J 0 bases, leaving 4 bases between the germline ends. Germline CDR1 and CDR2: SGHAT and FQDESV (reference sequence). This CDR3 region has 12 residues. The CDR3 coding sequence is TGTGCCAGCAGCGGGACTAACTATGGCTACACCTTC. This codes for CASSGTNYGYTF.

V usage is TRBV30 and J usage is TRBJ1-5; a weak D match, TRBD1 (6 bases). The V end lost 2 bases, the J end lost 2 bases, and 19 bases lay between the germline ends. CDR3 length: 17 residues. CDR1 is GTSNPN and CDR2 is SVGIG in the germline V gene (reference sequence). In nucleotides, the CDR3 is TGTGCCTGGAGTAAAAGGTCGGGGGCCAGGGGCAATCAGCCCCAGCATTTT. Translated: CAWSKRSGARGNQPQHF.

The chain combines TRBV6-5 with TRBJ1-1; 9 positions match TRBD1. The CDR3 length is 14 residues. The germline gives CDR1 MNHEY, CDR2 SVGAGI. J was trimmed by 11 bases and V by 2 bases; bases with no gene match: 9. This CDR3 reads CASSYLTGGGGAFF. The DNA for the CDR3 is TGTGCCAGCAGTTACCTTACAGGGGGCGGTGGGGCTTTCTTT.

This clone occurred once. The V and J genes are TRBV9 and TRBJ1-6; 7 bases line up with TRBD1. Trimming removed 0 bases from V and 5 bases from J; junction bases left unmatched: 8. The germline V gene has CDR1 SGDLS and CDR2 YYNGEE. The CDR3 is 17 amino acids. CDR3 amino acids: CASSVGDRWGDNSPLHF. The CDR3 DNA reads as TGTGCCAGCAGCGTAGGGGACAGATGGGGGGATAATTCACCCCTCCACTTT.

The rearrangement joins TRBV10-2 to TRBJ2-2; no clear D. The CDR3 has 11 residues. Trimming left V 8 bases short and J 3 bases short, with 4 bases between. Germline CDR1 WSHSY, CDR2 SAAADI. The CDR3 coding sequence is TGCGCCAGCGAGGACACCGGGGAGCTGTTTTTT. The encoded protein is CASEDTGELFF.

This clone was recorded once. This chain connects TRBV19 to TRBJ2-7, with 8 bases aligning to TRBD1. This CDR3 comprises 14 residues. The V gene's germline CDR1 is LNHDA and CDR2 SQIVND (reference sequence). The trim removed 6 bases at V and 3 bases at J, leaving 7 bases unmatched. The CDR3 DNA reads TGTGCCAGTAGCCCGACAGGGGAAGGCTACGAGCAGTACTTC. Translation gives CASSPTGEGYEQYF.

The V call is TRBV3-1 (or the pseudogene TRBV3-2), the J call TRBJ1-1; 10 bases line up with TRBD1. This CDR3 comprises 15 residues. V trimming: 3 bases; J trimming: 3 bases; junction bases outside the gene matches: 4. The germline CDR1 and CDR2 sequences are LGHDT and YNNKEL (reference sequence). CDR3 sequence reads: CASSQSDRGDTEAFF. The CDR3 nucleotides are TGTGCCAGCAGCCAGTCGGACAGGGGGGACACTGAAGCTTTCTTT.

V and J are TRBV7-9 and TRBJ1-4; D gene unclear. The germline gives CDR1 SEHNR, CDR2 FQNEAQ (reference sequence). The CDR3 consists of 15 residues. V was shortened by 0 bases and J by 0 bases, with 5 bases between the two germline ends. The CDR3 DNA follows: TGTGCCAGCAGCTTAGCAGGAACAACTAATGAAAAACTGTTTTTT. Translated: CASSLAGTTNEKLFF.